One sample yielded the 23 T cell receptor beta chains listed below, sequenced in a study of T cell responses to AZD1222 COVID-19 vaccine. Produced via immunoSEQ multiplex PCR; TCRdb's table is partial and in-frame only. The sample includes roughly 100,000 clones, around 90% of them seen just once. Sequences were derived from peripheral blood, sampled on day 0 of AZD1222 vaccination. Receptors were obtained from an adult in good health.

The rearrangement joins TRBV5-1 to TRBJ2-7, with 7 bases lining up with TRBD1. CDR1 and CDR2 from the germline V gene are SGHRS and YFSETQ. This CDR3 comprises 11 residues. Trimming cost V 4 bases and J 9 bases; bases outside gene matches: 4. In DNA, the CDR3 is TGCGCCAGCAGCACGGGACAGAGGCAGTACTTC. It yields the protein CASSTGQRQYF.

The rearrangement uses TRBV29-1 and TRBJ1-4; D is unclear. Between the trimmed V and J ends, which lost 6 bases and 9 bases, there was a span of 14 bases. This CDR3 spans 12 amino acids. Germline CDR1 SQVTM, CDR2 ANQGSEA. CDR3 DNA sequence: TGCAGCGTGGAAAAAGAGGAGAAAAAACTGTTTTTT. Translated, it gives CSVEKEEKKLFF.

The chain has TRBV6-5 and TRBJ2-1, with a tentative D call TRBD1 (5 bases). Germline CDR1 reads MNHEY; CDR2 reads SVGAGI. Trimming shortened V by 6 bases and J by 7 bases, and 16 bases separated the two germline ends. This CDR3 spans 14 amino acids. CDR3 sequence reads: CASRAGVDINEQFF. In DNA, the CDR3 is TGTGCCAGCAGGGCCGGAGTGGACATTAATGAGCAGTTCTTC.

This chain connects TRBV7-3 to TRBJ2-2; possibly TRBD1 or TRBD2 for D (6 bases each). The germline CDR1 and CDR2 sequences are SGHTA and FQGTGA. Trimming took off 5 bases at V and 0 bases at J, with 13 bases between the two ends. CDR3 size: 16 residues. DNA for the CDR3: TGTGCCAGCAGCCCCTGGGGGGCCGCGAACACCGGGGAGCTGTTTTTT. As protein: CASSPWGAANTGELFF.

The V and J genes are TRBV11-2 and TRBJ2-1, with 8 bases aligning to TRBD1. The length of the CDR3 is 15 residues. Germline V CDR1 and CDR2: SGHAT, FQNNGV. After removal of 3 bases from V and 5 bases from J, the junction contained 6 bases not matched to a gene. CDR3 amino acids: CASSFGTGSDNEQFF. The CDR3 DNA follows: TGTGCCAGCAGCTTTGGGACAGGCAGTGACAATGAGCAGTTCTTC.

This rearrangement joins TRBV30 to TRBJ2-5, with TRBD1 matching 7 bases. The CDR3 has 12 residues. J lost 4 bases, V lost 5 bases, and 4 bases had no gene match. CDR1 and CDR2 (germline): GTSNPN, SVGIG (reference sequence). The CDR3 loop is CAWATGPETQYF. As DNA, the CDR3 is TGTGCCTGGGCGACAGGGCCAGAGACCCAGTACTTC.

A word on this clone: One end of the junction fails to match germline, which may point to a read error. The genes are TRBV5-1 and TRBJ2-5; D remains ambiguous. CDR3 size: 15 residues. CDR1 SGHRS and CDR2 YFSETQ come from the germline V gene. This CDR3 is CASSPAITGSRIQYF. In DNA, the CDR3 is TGTGCCAGCAGCCCCGCTATCACGGGTAGTCGGATCCAGTACTTC.

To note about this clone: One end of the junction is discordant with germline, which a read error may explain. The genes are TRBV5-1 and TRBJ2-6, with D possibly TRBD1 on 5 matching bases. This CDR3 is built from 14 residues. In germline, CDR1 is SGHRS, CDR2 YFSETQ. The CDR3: CASSEQGGANVLTF. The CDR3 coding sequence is TGTGCCAGCAGCGAGCAGGGAGGGGCCAACGTCCTGACTTTC.

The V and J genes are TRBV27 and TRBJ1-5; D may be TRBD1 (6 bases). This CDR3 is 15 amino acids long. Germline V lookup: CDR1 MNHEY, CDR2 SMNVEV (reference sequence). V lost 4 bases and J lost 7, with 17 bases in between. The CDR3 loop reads CASSSNTDSLQPQHF. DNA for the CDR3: TGTGCCAGCAGTTCGAACACGGACAGTCTCCAGCCCCAGCATTTT.

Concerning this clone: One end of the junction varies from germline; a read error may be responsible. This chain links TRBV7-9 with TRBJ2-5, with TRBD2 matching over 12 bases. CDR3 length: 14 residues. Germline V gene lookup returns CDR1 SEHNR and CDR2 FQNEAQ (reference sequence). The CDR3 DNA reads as TGTGCCAGCAGCCTAGCGGGGGGGCGGGAGACCCAGTACTTC. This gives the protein CASSLAGGRETQYF.

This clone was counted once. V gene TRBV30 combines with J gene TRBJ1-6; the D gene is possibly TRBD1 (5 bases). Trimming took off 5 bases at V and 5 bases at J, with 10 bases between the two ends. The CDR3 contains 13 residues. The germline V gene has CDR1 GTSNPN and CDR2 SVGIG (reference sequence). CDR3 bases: TGTGCCTGGGGAATGGACAATAATTCACCCCTCCACTTT. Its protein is CAWGMDNNSPLHF.

In DNA, the CDR3 is TGTGCCAGCGGGACAGGGGGAAAGGGCTACACCTTC. Translating it yields CASGTGGKGYTF. This chain uses TRBV28 with TRBJ1-2, with 11 bases that match TRBD1. This CDR3 region has 12 residues. Germline V gene data show CDR1 as MDHEN and CDR2 as SYDVKM. V lost 8 bases to trimming and J lost 8 bases; unmatched junction nucleotides: 4.

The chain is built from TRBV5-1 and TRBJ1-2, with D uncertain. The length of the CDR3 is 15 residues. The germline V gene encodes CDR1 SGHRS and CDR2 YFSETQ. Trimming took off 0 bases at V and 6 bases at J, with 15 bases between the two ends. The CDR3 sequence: CASSLGPGKSHGYTF. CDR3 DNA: TGCGCCAGCAGCTTGGGGCCGGGCAAGTCCCATGGCTACACCTTC.

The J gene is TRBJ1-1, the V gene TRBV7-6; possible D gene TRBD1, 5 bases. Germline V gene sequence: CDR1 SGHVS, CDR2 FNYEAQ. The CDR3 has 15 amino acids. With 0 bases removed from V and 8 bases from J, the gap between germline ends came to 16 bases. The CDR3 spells CASSLAGAGSTEAFF. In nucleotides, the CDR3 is TGTGCCAGCAGCTTAGCGGGCGCAGGGTCTACGGAAGCTTTCTTT.

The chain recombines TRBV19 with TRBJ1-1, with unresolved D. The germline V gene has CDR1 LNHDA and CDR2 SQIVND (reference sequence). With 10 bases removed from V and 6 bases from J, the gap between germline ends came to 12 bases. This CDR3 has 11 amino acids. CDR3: CATQVGSEAFF. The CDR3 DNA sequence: TGTGCCACTCAGGTAGGCTCTGAAGCTTTCTTT.

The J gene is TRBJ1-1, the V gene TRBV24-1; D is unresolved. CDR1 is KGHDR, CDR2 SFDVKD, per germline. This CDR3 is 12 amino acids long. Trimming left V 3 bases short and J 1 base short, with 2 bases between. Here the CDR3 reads CATSDPNTEAFF. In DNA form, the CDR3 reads TGTGCCACCAGTGATCCGAACACTGAAGCTTTCTTT.

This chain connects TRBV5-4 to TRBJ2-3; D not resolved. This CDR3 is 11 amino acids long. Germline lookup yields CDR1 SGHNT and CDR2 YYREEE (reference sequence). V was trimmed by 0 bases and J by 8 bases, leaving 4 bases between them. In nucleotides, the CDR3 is TGTGCCAGCAGCTTGGACCGTACGCAGTATTTT. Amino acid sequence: CASSLDRTQYF.

The CDR3 loop reads CASSELSRTGMSSGNTIYF. The CDR3 bases are TGTGCCAGCAGTGAATTGTCCAGGACAGGGATGAGCTCTGGAAACACCATATATTTT. V is TRBV2 and J is TRBJ1-3; 8 bases line up with TRBD1. The germline V gene encodes CDR1 SNHLY and CDR2 FYNNEI. The V segment lost 2 bases and the J segment 0 bases; nucleotides outside the gene matches: 12. CDR3 length equals 19 residues.

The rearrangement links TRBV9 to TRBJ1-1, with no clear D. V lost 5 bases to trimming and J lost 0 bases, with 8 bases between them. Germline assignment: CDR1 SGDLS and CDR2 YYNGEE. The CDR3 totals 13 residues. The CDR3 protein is CASSEGMNTEAFF. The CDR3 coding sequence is TGTGCCAGCAGTGAAGGAATGAACACTGAAGCTTTCTTT.

The CDR3 DNA follows: TGTGCCAGCACCCCGACAGACTCTGGAAACACCATATATTTT. It is translated as CASTPTDSGNTIYF. The rearrangement uses TRBV7-9 and TRBJ1-3, with TRBD1 as a possible D gene (5 bases). This CDR3 contains 14 residues. Germline values: CDR1 SEHNR, CDR2 FQNEAQ (reference sequence). The V and J ends lost 7 bases and 0 bases respectively, with 10 bases between them. Based on the CDR3 plus reference TRBV7-9 and TRBJ1-3, the full variable domain is DTGVSQNPRHKITKRGQNVTFRCDPISEHNRLYWYRQTLGQGPEFLTYFQNEAQLEKSRLLSDRFSAERPKGSFSTLEIQRTEQGDSAMYLCASTPTDSGNTIYFGEGSWLTVV.

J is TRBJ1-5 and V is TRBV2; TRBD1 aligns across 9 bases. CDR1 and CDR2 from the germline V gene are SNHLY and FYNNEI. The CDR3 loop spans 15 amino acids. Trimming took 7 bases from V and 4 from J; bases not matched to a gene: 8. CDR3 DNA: TGTGCCAGCACTACAGGGGGCGTTGGGAATCAGCCCCAGCATTTT. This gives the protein CASTTGGVGNQPQHF.

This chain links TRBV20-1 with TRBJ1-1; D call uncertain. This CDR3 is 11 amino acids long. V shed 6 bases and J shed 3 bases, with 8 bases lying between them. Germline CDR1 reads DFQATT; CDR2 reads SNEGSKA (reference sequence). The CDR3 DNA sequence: TGCAGTGCCCTAGGAGACACTGAAGCTTTCTTT. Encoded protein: CSALGDTEAFF.

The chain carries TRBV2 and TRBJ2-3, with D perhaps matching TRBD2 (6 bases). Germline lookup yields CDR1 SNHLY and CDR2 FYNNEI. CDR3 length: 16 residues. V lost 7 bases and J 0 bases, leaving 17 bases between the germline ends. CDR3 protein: CASTVSWGESTDTQYF. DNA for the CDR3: TGTGCCAGCACCGTCTCGTGGGGGGAGAGCACAGATACGCAGTATTTT.